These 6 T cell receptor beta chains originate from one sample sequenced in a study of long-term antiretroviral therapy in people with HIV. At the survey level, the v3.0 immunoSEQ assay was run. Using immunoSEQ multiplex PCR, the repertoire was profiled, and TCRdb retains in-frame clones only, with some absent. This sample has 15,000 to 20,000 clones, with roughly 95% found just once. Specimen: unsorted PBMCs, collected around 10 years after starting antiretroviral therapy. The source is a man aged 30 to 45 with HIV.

CDR3 region: CASVRGTASTDTQYF. The CDR3 DNA reads as TGCGCCAGCGTTCGAGGGACAGCTAGCACAGATACGCAGTATTTT. The chain combines TRBV5-1 with TRBJ2-3; 7 bases match TRBD1. This CDR3 has 15 amino acids. Germline lookup yields CDR1 SGHRS and CDR2 YFSETQ. V was clipped by 7 bases and J by 0 bases; unmatched bases: 8.

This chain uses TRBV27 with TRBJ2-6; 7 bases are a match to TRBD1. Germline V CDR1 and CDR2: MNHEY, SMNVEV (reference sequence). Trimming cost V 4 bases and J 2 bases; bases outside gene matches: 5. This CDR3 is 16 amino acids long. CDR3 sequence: CASSSHRGAGANVLTF. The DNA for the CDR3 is TGTGCCAGCAGTTCTCACAGGGGTGCTGGGGCCAACGTCCTGACTTTC. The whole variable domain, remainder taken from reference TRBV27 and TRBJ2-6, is EAQVTQNPRYLITVTGKKLTVTCSQNMNHEYMSWYRQDPGLGLRQIYYSMNVEVTDKGDVPEGYKVSRKEKRNFPLILESPSPNQTSLYFCASSSHRGAGANVLTFGAGSRLTVL.

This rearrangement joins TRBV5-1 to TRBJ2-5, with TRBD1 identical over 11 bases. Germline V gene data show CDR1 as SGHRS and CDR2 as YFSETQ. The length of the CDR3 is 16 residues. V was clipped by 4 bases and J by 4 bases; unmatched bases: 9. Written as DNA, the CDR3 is TGCGCCAGCAGCAAAACCGGACAGGGGGCACGAGAGACCCAGTACTTC. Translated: CASSKTGQGARETQYF.

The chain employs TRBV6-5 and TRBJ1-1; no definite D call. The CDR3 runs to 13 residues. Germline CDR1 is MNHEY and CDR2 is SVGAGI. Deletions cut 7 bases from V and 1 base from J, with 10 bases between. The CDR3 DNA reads TGTGCCAGCAATTTACACCCGAACACTGAAGCTTTCTTT. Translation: CASNLHPNTEAFF.

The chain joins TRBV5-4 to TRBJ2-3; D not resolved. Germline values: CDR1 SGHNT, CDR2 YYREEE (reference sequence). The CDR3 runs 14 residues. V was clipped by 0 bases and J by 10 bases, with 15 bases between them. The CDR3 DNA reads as TGTGCCAGCAGCTTGGCTGAAGCTCCCGGCGCGCAGTATTTT. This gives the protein CASSLAEAPGAQYF.

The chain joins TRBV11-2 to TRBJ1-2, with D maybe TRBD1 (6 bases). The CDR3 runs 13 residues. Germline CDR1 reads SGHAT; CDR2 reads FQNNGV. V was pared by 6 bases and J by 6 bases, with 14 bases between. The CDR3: CASRSTGIHGYTF. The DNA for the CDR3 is TGTGCCAGCAGGTCTACAGGGATTCATGGCTACACCTTC.